This entry concerns a single T cell receptor (beta chain). Antigen unknown. The data stem from a study of Tregs in tolerant kidney transplant recipients. Points from the study as a whole: Nucleotide sequences could not be compared across some patients' samples due to primer changes. Activated donor B cell expansion appeared to reveal the most relevant donor-specific TCRbeta repertoire.

Thawed PBMCs were FACS-sorted into unstimulated CD4+CD25+CD127- regulatory T cells, CD4+CD25- non-regulatory cells, CD4 and CD8 cells. The table came from immunoSEQ multiplex PCR; TCRdb's copy has only in-frame clones and leaves some out. The sample lists 75,000 to 80,000 clones; around 90% were seen once. The germline V and J ends were trimmed by 0 bases and 7 bases, with 14 bases remaining between them. CDR3 size: 15 residues. Germline V gene sequence: CDR1 SGHRS, CDR2 YFSETQ. This clonotype was obtained from a human donor who received a combined kidney and bone marrow transplant. The chain has TRBV5-1 and TRBJ2-1; D ambiguous. The sequencing here drew on Tregs from blood, taken before the transplant. The CDR3 DNA follows: TGCGCCAGCAGCTTGGTTGCAGTCCAACAGAATGAGCAGTTCTTC. This sequence encodes CASSLVAVQQNEQFF.